This T cell receptor beta chain emerged from a study of shared clonotypes between healthy human individuals. In its sample, this clone was seen once. TCRdb's table, derived via immunoSEQ multiplex PCR, lists solely in-frame clones and lacks some. The sample includes some 700,000 clones, about 92% of them seen just once. V was trimmed by 3 bases and J by 6 bases, leaving 18 bases between them. The CDR3 contains 16 residues. Germline V CDR1 and CDR2: MNHEY, SVGAGI. This TCR came from a man aged 18 to 30 in good health. Some clones in this sample may be carry-over from other donors' samples. Sequencing used memory CD8+ T cells from PBMCs. Described subset: CD45RO+ cells pooled with CCR7-negative TemRA cells. The genes are TRBV6-5 and TRBJ2-1, with TRBD1 as a possible D gene (6 bases). The CDR3 sequence is CASSYLWQGHFNEQFF. For the CDR3, the DNA is TGTGCCAGCAGTTATCTCTGGCAGGGGCACTTCAATGAGCAGTTCTTC.